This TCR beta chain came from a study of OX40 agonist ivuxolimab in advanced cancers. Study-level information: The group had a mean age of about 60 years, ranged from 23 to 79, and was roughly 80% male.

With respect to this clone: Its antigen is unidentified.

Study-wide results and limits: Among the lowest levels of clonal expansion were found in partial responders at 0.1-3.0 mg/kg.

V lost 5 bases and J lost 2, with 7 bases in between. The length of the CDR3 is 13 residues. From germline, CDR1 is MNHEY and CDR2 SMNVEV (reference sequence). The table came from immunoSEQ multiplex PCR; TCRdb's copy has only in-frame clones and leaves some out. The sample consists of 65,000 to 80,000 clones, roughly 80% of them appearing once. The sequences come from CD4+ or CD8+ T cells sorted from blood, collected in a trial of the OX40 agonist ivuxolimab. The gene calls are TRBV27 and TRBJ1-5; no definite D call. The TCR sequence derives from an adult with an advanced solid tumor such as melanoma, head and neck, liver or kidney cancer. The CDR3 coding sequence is TGTGCCAGCAGTATCGGGCGCAATCAGCCCCAGCATTTT. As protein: CASSIGRNQPQHF.